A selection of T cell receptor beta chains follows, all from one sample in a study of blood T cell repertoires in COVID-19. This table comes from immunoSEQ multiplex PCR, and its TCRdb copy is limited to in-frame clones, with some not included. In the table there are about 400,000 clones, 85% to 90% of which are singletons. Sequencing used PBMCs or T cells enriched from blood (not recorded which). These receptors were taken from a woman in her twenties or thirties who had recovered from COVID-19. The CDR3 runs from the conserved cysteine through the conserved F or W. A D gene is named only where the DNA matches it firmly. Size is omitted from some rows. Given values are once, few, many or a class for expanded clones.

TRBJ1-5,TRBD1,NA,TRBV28,TGTGCCAGCAGATCTACAGGGGAAACTCAGCCCCAGCATTTT,CASRSTGETQPQHF
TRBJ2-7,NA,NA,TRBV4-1,TGCGCCAGCAGCCAAGAAAGCCCTGACGAGCAGTACTTC,CASSQESPDEQYF
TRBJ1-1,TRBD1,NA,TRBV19,TGTGCCAGTAGTATCAGACAGGGGGCTGGGGTGAACACTGAAGCTTTCTTT,CASSIRQGAGVNTEAFF
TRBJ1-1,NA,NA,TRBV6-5,TGTGCCAGCACTCTCGGGGGTGGAGCCACTGAAGCTTTCTTT,CASTLGGGATEAFF
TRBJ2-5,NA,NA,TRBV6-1,TGTGCCAGCAGTGAAGGGAGTCCCGGGGAGACCCAGTACTTC,CASSEGSPGETQYF
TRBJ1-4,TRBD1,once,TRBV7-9,TGTGCCAGCAGTCCAGGGACAGGGGCTAATGAAAAACTGTTTTTT,CASSPGTGANEKLFF
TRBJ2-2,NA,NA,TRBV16,TGTGCCAGCAGCCAATACCGCGATAACACCGGGGAGCTGTTTTTT,CASSQYRDNTGELFF
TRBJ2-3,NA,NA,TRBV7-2,TGTGCCAGCAGCTTATTTCGGGGGTCGGGGGGCACAGATACGCAGTATTTT,CASSLFRGSGGTDTQYF
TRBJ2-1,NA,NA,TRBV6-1,TGTGCCAGCAGTGAAGGTAGGGGGTGGGCCAATGAGCAGTTCTTC,CASSEGRGWANEQFF
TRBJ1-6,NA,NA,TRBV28,TGTGCCAGCACCCTAACGAGGAATTCACCCCTCCACTTT,CASTLTRNSPLHF
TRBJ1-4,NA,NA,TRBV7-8,TGTGCCAGCAGCGATCGGACACCTACGTCCCATGAAAAACTGTTTTTT,CASSDRTPTSHEKLFF
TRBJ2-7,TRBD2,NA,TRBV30,TGTGCCTGGAGTGTCCGGACTAGCGGCTACTACGAGCAGTACTTC,CAWSVRTSGYYEQYF
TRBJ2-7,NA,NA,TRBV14,TGTGCCAGCAGCCGCGGCGAGGGATACGAGCAGTACTTC,CASSRGEGYEQYF
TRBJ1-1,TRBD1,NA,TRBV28,TGTGCCAGCAGTTTGGCGGGACAGGGTTCCTCAGAAGCTTTCTTT,CASSLAGQGSSEAFF
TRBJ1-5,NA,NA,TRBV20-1,TGCAGTGCTAGTTTACAGGGTAATCAGCCCCAGCATTTT,CSASLQGNQPQHF
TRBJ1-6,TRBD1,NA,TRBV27,TGTGCCAGCAGAGCCCCGGGACAGAATTCACCCCTCCACTTT,CASRAPGQNSPLHF
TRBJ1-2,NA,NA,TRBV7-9,TGTGCCAGCAGCTTGGGGAGTGGCAGCCAGCGCTATGGCTACACCTTC,CASSLGSGSQRYGYTF
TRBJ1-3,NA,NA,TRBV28,TGTGCCAGCAATTCTTGGGCGGACAGCTCTAGCTCTGGAAACACCATATATTTT,CASNSWADSSSSGNTIYF
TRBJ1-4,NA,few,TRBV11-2,TGTGCCAGCAGCTTGGATTCGGGTAATGAAAAACTGTTTTTT,CASSLDSGNEKLFF
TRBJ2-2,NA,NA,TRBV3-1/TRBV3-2,TGTGCCAGCACCCCTTTCCTCGGGGGAACCGGGGAGCTGTTTTTT,CASTPFLGGTGELFF
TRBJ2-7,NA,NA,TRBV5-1,TGCGCCAGCAGCTTGGAGCGGGTCCCCTACGAGCAGTACTTC,CASSLERVPYEQYF
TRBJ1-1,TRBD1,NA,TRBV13,TGTGCCAGCAGCTTATACGACAGGGCCACTGAAGCTTTCTTT,CASSLYDRATEAFF
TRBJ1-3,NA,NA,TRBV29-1,TGCAGCGTTACAATTGGAAACACCATATATTTT,CSVTIGNTIYF
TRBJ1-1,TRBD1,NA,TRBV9,TGTGCCAGCAGCGGAGGGGACAGGGGCATCCCGCTGAACACTGAAGCTTTCTTT,CASSGGDRGIPLNTEAFF
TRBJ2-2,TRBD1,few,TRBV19,TGTGCCAGTAGTCACCTAATGGGACAGGGGAGGACCGGGGAGCTGTTTTTT,CASSHLMGQGRTGELFF
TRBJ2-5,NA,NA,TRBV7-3,TGTGCCAGCAGCCGGACACCACAAGAGACCCAGTACTTC,CASSRTPQETQYF